The 9 T cell receptor beta chains below were found in one sample sequenced in a study of response to subunit inactivated influenza vaccine. From the RT-PCR reads, TCRdb called clonotypes with MiXCR, one entry per CDR3 protein. Of over 750,000 distinct CDR3 sequences listed, about 20% were seen once; the top ten hold 9.5% to 13%. The sample consisted of PBMCs from blood, taken around 5 days after vaccination. These receptors came from a man over 45 who received an inactivated influenza vaccine.

The chain is built from TRBV30 and TRBJ1-5, with D tentatively TRBD1 (5 bases). V lost 2 bases and J 4 bases, leaving 12 bases between the germline ends. CDR3 length: 14 amino acids. Germline values: CDR1 GTSNPN, CDR2 SVGIG (reference sequence). The CDR3 is CAWSKAGLNQPQHF. The CDR3 DNA reads as TGTGCCTGGAGTAAGGCAGGGCTAAATCAGCCCCAGCATTTT.

This clonotype was observed a few times. CDR3 DNA: TGTGCCAGCAGCGCATTAGGAGCGGGGGCACACACAGATACGCAGTATTTT. Translation: CASSALGAGAHTDTQYF. The chain joins TRBV21-1 to TRBJ2-3; no DNA check was done on the table's D call, TRBD1. TRBV21-1 is a recognized pseudogene. CDR3 size: 17 residues.

The CDR3 DNA is TGTGCCAGCTCACCACCGTTTACAGGGTTCAACGAGCAGTACTTC. Amino acids: CASSPPFTGFNEQYF. The chain has TRBV18 and TRBJ2-7, with a possible D match to TRBD1 (6 bases). V was cut by 0 bases and J by 5 bases, with 14 bases left in between. Germline V lookup: CDR1 KGHSH, CDR2 LQKENI. The CDR3 is 15 residues long. Using reference TRBV18 and TRBJ2-7 for the parts outside the CDR3, the full variable domain is NAGVMQNPRHLVRRRGQEARLRCSPMKGHSHVYWYRQLPEEGLKFMVYLQKENIIDESGMPKERFSAEFPKEGPSILRIQQVVRGDSAAYFCASSPPFTGFNEQYFGPGTRLTVT.

The rearrangement links TRBV5-1 to TRBJ2-7; TRBD2 matches at 9 bases. V lost 4 bases to trimming and J lost 2 bases; unmatched junction nucleotides: 10. This CDR3 is 16 amino acids long. In germline, CDR1 is SGHRS, CDR2 YFSETQ. The DNA of the CDR3 is TGCGCCAGCAGCGCCCAGCGGGGGGCTAAAACCTACGAGCAGTACTTC. It yields the protein CASSAQRGAKTYEQYF.

The chain carries TRBV6-5 and TRBJ1-6; 7 bases are shared with TRBD1. Germline V CDR1 and CDR2: MNHEY, SVGAGI. Trimming at V came to 2 bases and at J to 7 bases, leaving 8 bases not matched to a gene. The CDR3 is 16 amino acids. The DNA for the CDR3 is TGTGCCAGCAGTTACCGAACAGGGGACGGAAATTCACCCCTCCACTTT. Its protein is CASSYRTGDGNSPLHF.

This clonotype was seen a few times. This chain connects TRBV6-5 to TRBJ1-5; no firm D call. V was clipped by 0 bases and J by 5 bases, with 5 bases between them. CDR3 length: 13 residues. From germline, CDR1 is MNHEY and CDR2 SVGAGI. CDR3 coding DNA: TGTGCCAGCAGTTACTCGCCGTATCAGCCCCAGCATTTT. Translated, it gives CASSYSPYQPQHF.

The CDR3 DNA sequence: TGCGCCAGCAGCTCTGCAAACCGGGGGGCCTACGAGCAGTACTTC. This encodes CASSSANRGAYEQYF. The chain carries TRBV5-1 and TRBJ2-7, with TRBD2 identical over 7 bases. This CDR3 has 15 amino acids. V shed 3 bases and J 2 bases; nucleotides not matched to a gene: 8. Per germline, CDR1 SGHRS and CDR2 YFSETQ.

This clonotype was seen a few times. This chain joins TRBV28 and TRBJ1-1; TRBD1 might be the D (5 bases). V lost 10 bases and J 10 bases, leaving 13 bases between the germline ends. Germline CDR1 and CDR2: MDHEN and SYDVKM. The CDR3 is 10 amino acids. CDR3 nucleotides: TGTGCCACCATAGGGGTGCGAGCTTTCTTT. Protein: CATIGVRAFF.

The chain carries TRBV7-9 and TRBJ2-5, with D unresolved. The V and J ends lost 8 bases and 3 bases respectively, with 13 bases between them. Germline CDR1 reads SEHNR; CDR2 reads FQNEAQ (reference sequence). CDR3 size: 13 residues. The CDR3 DNA sequence: TGTGCCAGCGCGGCCCCTGTTAAAGAGACCCAGTACTTC. Translation gives CASAAPVKETQYF.